These 11 T cell receptor beta chains were sequenced from one sample in a study of blood T cells in healthy people across ages (dated by TCRdb to about 2015). The library relied on 5' RACE. The sequencer was an Illumina HiSeq 2500. The second PCR ran for roughly 7 to 11 cycles and used a J-beta primer mix along with a sample-barcoded 5' primer. Using fastp at Q25 and MiXCR, TCRdb reprocessed the public reads and kept productive beta chains. Every entry covers one CDR3 protein and lists the most common genes and DNA from its rows. For this sample the table gives about 510,000 distinct CDR3 sequences, of which about 28% were detected only once. 3% to 4.5% of the sample rests with the top ten. This same sample was also taken into another study, of T cells of mothers and their children.

Material for sequencing was blood. The receptors come from a boy younger than 10 in good health.

This clonotype was picked up a small number of times. The rearrangement links TRBV12-3 or TRBV12-4 to TRBJ1-2; D unresolved. Trimming removed 6 bases at V and 2 bases at J, with 7 bases between. The CDR3 is 12 residues long. Here the CDR3 reads CASSLKNYGYTF. CDR3 nucleotides: TGTGCCAGCAGCCTCAAGAACTATGGCTACACCTTC.

This clonotype was counted between two and nine times. At one of its ends the junction is not consistent with the germline gene, which may arise from a read error. The chain recombines TRBV7-6 with TRBJ2-5; D is unclear. CDR3 length equals 14 residues. Germline values: CDR1 SGHVS, CDR2 FNYEAQ. The CDR3 loop is CASSFAGRRESQYF. In DNA form, the CDR3 reads TGTGCCAGCAGCTTTGCCGGAAGGAGAGAGTCCCAGTACTTC.

The rearrangement uses TRBV15 and TRBJ2-5; a possible D gene is TRBD2 (6 bases). The ends were cut back, 0 bases at V and 5 bases at J, with 10 bases in the middle. The CDR3 covers 14 residues. Germline CDR1 and CDR2: LNHNV and YYDKDF (reference sequence). CDR3 sequence (DNA): TGTGCCACCAGCAGAGACCTAGCGTGGGAGACCCAGTACTTC. It codes for CATSRDLAWETQYF.

This clonotype appeared a few times. One end of the junction fails to match germline, which may point to a read error. The chain couples TRBV12-3 or TRBV12-4 to TRBJ1-2; D might be TRBD1 (5 bases). There are 12 residues in the CDR3. The CDR3 nucleotides are TGTGCCAGCAGCCCACGTTCGGGGCACGATGACTTC. Residues: CASSPRSGHDDF.

In this sample, this clonotype turned up a few times. The chain links TRBV7-8 to TRBJ2-3; 9 bases fit TRBD1. J gave up 3 bases and V 7 bases, and 8 bases lay outside the gene matches. CDR1 and CDR2 from the germline V gene are SGHVS and FQNEAQ. The CDR3 is 15 residues long. This CDR3 is CASTRGQGGTDTQYF. As DNA, the CDR3 is TGTGCCAGCACGCGGGGACAGGGAGGAACAGATACGCAGTATTTT.

The chain combines TRBV29-1 with TRBJ1-1; D uncertain. The V and J ends lost 4 bases and 3 bases respectively, with 12 bases between them. Germline V gene lookup returns CDR1 SQVTM and CDR2 ANQGSEA. The CDR3 consists of 13 residues. CDR3 sequence reads: CSVVEDLDTEAFF. Written as DNA, the CDR3 is TGCAGCGTTGTAGAGGATTTGGACACTGAAGCTTTCTTT.

V and J are TRBV6-2 or TRBV6-3 and TRBJ1-1, with 7 bases that match TRBD1. The CDR3 is 16 residues long. V trimming: 2 bases; J trimming: 0 bases; junction bases outside the gene matches: 6. The germline CDR1 and CDR2 sequences are MNHEY and SVGEGT. The CDR3 bases are TGTGCCAGCAGTTACCCGACAGGGCTGATGAACACTGAAGCTTTCTTT. Translated: CASSYPTGLMNTEAFF.

The chain uses TRBV20-1 and TRBJ2-3, with D tentatively TRBD2 (6 bases). CDR3 size: 14 residues. The V end was cut by 2 bases, the J end by 1 base, with 10 bases between. Per the germline V gene, CDR1 is DFQATT and CDR2 is SNEGSKA (reference sequence). The CDR3 DNA follows: TGCAGTGCTAGAAAGCCTAGCGGCACAGATACGCAGTATTTT. It is translated as CSARKPSGTDTQYF.

The chain has TRBV28 and TRBJ2-5, with D maybe TRBD1 (6 bases). The V and J ends lost 5 bases and 0 bases respectively, with 10 bases between them. CDR3 size: 14 residues. Germline CDR1 MDHEN, CDR2 SYDVKM. The CDR3: CASSTTGYQETQYF. CDR3 DNA: TGTGCCAGCAGTACCACAGGGTACCAAGAGACCCAGTACTTC.

This clonotype occurred a few times. The chain uses TRBV10-3 and TRBJ2-3; TRBD1 matches 9 bases. The CDR3 is 15 residues long. Germline V CDR1 and CDR2: ENHRY, SYGVKD. V shed 3 bases and J 5 bases; nucleotides not matched to a gene: 6. CDR3 sequence reads: CAISDGQGFKDTQYF. CDR3 in DNA: TGTGCCATCAGTGACGGACAGGGGTTTAAAGATACGCAGTATTTT.

This clonotype was counted between two and nine times. The J gene is TRBJ1-3, the V gene TRBV5-1; D unresolved. The CDR3 length is 16 residues. V shed 7 bases and J shed 2 bases, with 19 bases lying between them. Germline lookup yields CDR1 SGHRS and CDR2 YFSETQ. The CDR3 bases are TGCGCCAGCGCCTATCGCGGCCGGGGAGCTGGAAACACCATATATTTT. It codes for CASAYRGRGAGNTIYF.